Below, one TCR beta chain is given with its context. Antigen unknown. TCRdb reanalyzed the 10x single-cell sequencing reads, giving one entry per CDR3 protein sequence and no DNA. The sample data list 1,500 to 2,000 distinct CDR3 sequences. The CDR3 contains 15 residues. Germline loops: CDR1 MDHEN, CDR2 SYDVKM. These data come from a study of CD8 T cells in cerebrospinal fluid in Alzheimer's disease. Points from the study as a whole: Versus healthy subjects, Alzheimer's patients more often had clones of at least 3%.

This TCR came from a human donor with mild cognitive impairment. V gene TRBV28 combines with J gene TRBJ1-4; there is no DNA to check the TCRdb D call of TRBD1. The sequenced sample consisted of cerebrospinal fluid. CDR3 residues: CASMSSGGLNEKLFF. Supplemented by reference TRBV28 and TRBJ1-4, the full variable domain reads DVKVTQSSRYLVKRTGEKVFLECVQDMDHENMFWYRQDPGLGLRLIYFSYDVKMKEKGDIPEGYSVSREKKERFSLILESASTNQTSMYLCASMSSGGLNEKLFFGSGTQLSVL.